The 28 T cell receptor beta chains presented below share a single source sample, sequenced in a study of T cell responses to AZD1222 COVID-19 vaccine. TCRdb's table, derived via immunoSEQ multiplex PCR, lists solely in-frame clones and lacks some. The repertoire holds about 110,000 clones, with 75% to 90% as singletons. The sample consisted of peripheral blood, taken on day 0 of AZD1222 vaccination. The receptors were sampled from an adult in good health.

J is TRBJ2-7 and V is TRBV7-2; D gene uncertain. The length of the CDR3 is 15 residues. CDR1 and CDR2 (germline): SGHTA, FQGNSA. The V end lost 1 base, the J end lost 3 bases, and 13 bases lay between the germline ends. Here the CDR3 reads CASSLGIRTLYEQYF. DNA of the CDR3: TGTGCCAGCAGCTTAGGTATACGAACCCTCTACGAGCAGTACTTC.

The CDR3: CASSKAGTGIADEQFF. CDR3 nucleotide sequence: TGTGCCAGCAGTAAAGCCGGGACAGGGATTGCGGATGAGCAGTTCTTC. V and J are TRBV13 and TRBJ2-1; TRBD1 aligns across 9 bases. Germline lookup yields CDR1 PRHDT and CDR2 FYEKMQ (reference sequence). CDR3 size: 16 residues. Trimming removed 6 bases from V and 8 bases from J; junction bases left unmatched: 14.

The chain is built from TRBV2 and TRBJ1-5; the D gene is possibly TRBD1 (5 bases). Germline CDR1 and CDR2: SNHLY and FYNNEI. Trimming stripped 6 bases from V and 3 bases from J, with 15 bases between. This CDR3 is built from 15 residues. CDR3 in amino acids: CASRKMGGNNQPQHF. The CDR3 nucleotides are TGTGCCAGCAGAAAGATGGGGGGAAACAATCAGCCCCAGCATTTT.

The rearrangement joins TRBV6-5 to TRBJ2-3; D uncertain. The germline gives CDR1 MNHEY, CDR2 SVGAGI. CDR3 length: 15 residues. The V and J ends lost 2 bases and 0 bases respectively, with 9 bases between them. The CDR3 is CASSYAPRSTDTQYF. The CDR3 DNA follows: TGTGCCAGCAGTTACGCCCCCCGAAGCACAGATACGCAGTATTTT.

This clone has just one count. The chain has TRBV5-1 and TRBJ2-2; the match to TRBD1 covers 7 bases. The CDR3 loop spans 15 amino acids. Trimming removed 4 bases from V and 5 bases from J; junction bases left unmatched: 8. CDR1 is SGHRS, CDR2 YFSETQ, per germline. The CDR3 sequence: CASSQLQGTTGELFF. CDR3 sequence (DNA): TGCGCCAGCAGCCAGCTACAGGGGACGACCGGGGAGCTGTTTTTT. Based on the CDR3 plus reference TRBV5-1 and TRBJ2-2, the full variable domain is KAGVTQTPRYLIKTRGQQVTLSCSPISGHRSVSWYQQTPGQGLQFLFEYFSETQRNKGNFPGRFSGRQFSNSRSEMNVSTLELGDSALYLCASSQLQGTTGELFFGEGSRLTVL.

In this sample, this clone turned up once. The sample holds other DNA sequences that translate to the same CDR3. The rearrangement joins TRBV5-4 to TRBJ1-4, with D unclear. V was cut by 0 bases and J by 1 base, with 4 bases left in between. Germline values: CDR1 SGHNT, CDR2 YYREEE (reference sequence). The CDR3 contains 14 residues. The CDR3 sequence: CASSLEGTNEKLFF. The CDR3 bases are TGTGCCAGCAGCTTGGAGGGAACTAATGAAAAACTGTTTTTT.

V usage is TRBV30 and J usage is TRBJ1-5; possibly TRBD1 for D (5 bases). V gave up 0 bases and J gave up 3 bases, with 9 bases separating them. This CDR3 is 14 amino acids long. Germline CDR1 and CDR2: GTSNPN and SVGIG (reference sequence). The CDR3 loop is CAWSVPGFNQPQHF. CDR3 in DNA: TGTGCCTGGAGTGTACCAGGGTTCAATCAGCCCCAGCATTTT.

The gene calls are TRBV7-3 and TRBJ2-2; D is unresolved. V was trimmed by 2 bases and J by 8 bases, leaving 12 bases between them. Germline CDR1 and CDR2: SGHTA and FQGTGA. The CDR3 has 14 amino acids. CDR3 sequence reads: CASSLFQDSGELFF. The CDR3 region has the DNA TGTGCCAGCAGCTTATTCCAGGATTCGGGGGAGCTGTTTTTT.

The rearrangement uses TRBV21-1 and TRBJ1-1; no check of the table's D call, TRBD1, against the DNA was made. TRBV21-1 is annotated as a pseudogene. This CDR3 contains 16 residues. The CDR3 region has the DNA TGTGCCAGCAGCAAAGTAGGGGGCAGGGGTAACACTGAAGCTTTCTTT. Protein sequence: CASSKVGGRGNTEAFF.

This CDR3 reads CASSFYPTGADGYTF. The CDR3 DNA sequence: TGTGCCAGCAGTTTTTACCCAACAGGGGCTGATGGCTACACCTTC. This chain joins TRBV27 and TRBJ1-2; 7 bases fit TRBD1. V was clipped by 3 bases and J by 6 bases; unmatched bases: 10. The length of the CDR3 is 15 residues. The germline V gene has CDR1 MNHEY and CDR2 SMNVEV (reference sequence).

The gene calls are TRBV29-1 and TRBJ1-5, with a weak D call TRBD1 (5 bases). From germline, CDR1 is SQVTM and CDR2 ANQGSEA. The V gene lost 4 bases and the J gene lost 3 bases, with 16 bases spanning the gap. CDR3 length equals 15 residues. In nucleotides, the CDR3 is TGCAGCGTTGTTCTCGGGAACAGGAACAATCAGCCCCAGCATTTT. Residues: CSVVLGNRNNQPQHF.

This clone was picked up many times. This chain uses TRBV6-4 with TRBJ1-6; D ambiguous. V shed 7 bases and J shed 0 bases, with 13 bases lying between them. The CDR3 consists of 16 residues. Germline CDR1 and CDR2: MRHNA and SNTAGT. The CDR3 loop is CASIKGGSSYNSPLHF. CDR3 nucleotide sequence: TGTGCCAGCATTAAGGGTGGAAGCTCCTATAATTCACCCCTCCACTTT.

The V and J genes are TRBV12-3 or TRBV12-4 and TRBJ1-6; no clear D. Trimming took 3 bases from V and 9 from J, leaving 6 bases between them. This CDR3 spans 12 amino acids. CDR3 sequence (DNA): TGTGCCAGCAGTTTTACGGGTTCACCCCTCCACTTT. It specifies CASSFTGSPLHF.

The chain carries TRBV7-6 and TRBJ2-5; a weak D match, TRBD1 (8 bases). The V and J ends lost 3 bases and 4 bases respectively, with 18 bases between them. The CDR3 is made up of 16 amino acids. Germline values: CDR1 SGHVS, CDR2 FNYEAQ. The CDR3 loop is CASSFQGAGRGETQYF. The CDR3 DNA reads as TGTGCCAGCAGCTTCCAGGGGGCAGGGAGGGGAGAGACCCAGTACTTC.

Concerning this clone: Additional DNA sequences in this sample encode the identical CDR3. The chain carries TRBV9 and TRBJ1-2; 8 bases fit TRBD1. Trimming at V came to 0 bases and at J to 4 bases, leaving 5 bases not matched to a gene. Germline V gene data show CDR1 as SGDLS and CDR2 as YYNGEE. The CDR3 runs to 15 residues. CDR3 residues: CASSVEGQGLYGYTF. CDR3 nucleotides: TGTGCCAGCAGCGTAGAAGGACAGGGACTCTATGGCTACACCTTC. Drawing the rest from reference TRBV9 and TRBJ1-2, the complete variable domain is DSGVTQTPKHLITATGQRVTLRCSPRSGDLSVYWYQQSLDQGLQFLIQYYNGEERAKGNILERFSAQQFPDLHSELNLSSLELGDSALYFCASSVEGQGLYGYTFGSGTRLTVV.

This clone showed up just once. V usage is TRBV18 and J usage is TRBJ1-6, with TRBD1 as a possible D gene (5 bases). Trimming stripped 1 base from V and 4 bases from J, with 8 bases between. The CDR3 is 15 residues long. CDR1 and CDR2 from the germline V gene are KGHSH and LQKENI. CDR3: CASSPLQGYNSPLHF. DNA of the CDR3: TGTGCCAGCTCACCACTCCAGGGTTATAATTCACCCCTCCACTTT.

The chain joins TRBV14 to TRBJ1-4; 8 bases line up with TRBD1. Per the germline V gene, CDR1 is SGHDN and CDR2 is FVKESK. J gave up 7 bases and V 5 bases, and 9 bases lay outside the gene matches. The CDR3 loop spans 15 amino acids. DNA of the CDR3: TGTGCCAGCAGCACCTTCAGGGGGCAGGGTGAAAAACTGTTTTTT. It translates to CASSTFRGQGEKLFF.

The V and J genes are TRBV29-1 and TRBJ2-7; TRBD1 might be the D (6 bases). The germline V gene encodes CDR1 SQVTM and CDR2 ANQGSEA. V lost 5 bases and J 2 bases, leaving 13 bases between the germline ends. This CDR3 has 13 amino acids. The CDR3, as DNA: TGCAGCGTTATCTTGGGACAAACCTACGAGCAGTACTTC. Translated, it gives CSVILGQTYEQYF.

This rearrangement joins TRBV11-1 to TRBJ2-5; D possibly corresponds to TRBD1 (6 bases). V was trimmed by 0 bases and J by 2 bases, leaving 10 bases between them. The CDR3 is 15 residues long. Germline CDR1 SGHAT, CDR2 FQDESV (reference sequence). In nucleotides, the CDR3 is TGTGCCAGCAGCTTAGCCAGGGGAATACAAGAGACCCAGTACTTC. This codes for CASSLARGIQETQYF.

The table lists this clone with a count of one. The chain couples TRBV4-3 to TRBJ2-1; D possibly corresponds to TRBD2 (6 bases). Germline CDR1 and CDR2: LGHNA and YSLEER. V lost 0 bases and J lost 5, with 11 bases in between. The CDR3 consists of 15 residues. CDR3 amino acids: CASSQEASAHNEQFF. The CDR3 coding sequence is TGCGCCAGCAGCCAAGAGGCTAGCGCCCACAATGAGCAGTTCTTC.

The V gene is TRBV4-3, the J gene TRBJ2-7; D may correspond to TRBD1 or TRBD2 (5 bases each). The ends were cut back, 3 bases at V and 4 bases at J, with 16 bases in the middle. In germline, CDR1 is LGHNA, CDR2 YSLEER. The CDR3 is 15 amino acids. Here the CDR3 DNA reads TGCGCCAGCAGCCAGGGGGTTGGGGCTTCTTACGAGCAGTACTTC. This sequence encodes CASSQGVGASYEQYF.

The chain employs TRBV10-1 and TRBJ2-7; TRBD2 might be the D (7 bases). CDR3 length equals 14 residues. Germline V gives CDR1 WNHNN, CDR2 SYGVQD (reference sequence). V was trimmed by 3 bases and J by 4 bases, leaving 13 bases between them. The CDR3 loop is CASSEGGGAYEQYF. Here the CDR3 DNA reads TGCGCCAGCAGTGAAGGTGGGGGGGCGTACGAGCAGTACTTC.

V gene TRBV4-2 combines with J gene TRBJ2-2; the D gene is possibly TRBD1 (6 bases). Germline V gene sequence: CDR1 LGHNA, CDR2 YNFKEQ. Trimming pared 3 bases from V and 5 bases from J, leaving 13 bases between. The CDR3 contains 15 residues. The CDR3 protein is CASSQLDRQTGELFF. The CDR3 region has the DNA TGTGCCAGCAGCCAGCTGGACAGACAGACCGGGGAGCTGTTTTTT.

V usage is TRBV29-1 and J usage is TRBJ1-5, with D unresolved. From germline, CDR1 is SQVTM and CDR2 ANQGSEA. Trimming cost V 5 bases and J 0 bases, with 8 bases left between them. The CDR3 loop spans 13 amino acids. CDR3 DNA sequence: TGCAGCGTTCTATCAGCTAGCAATCAGCCCCAGCATTTT. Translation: CSVLSASNQPQHF.

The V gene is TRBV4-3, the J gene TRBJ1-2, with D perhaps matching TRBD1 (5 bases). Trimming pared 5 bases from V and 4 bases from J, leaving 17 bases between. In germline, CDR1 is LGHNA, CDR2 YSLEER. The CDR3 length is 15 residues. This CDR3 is CASSSNWGSTYGYTF. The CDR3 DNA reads TGCGCCAGCAGCTCAAACTGGGGCTCCACCTATGGCTACACCTTC.

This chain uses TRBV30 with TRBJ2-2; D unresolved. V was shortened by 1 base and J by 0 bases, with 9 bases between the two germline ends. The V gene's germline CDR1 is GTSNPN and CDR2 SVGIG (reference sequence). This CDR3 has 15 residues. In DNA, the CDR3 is TGTGCCTGGAGTGGAGGTCCCACGAACACCGGGGAGCTGTTTTTT. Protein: CAWSGGPTNTGELFF. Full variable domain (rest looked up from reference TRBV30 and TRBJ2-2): SQTIHQWPATLVQPVGSPLSLECTVEGTSNPNLYWYRQAAGRGLQLLFYSVGIGQISSEVPQNLSASRPQDRQFILSSKKLLLSDSGFYLCAWSGGPTNTGELFFGEGSRLTVL.

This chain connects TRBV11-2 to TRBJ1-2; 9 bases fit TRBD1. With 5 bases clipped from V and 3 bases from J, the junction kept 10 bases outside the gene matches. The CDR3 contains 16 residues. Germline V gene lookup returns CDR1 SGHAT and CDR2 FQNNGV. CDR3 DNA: TGTGCCAGCAGCCCGGACAGGGGCTTAGAGTACTATGGCTACACCTTC. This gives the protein CASSPDRGLEYYGYTF.

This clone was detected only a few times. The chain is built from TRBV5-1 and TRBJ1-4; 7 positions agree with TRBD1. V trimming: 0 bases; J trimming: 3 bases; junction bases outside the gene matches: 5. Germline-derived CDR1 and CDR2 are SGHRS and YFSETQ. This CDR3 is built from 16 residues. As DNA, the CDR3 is TGCGCCAGCAGCTTGGCACAGGGGATTTCTAATGAAAAACTGTTTTTT. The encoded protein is CASSLAQGISNEKLFF.